One sample yielded the 14 T cell receptor beta chains listed below, sequenced in a study of blood T cells in healthy people across ages. Combining a sample-barcoded 5' primer with a J-beta primer mix, a second PCR ran for roughly 7 to 12 cycles. One entry per CDR3 protein, called by TCRdb with MiXCR from the 5' RACE reads. The table includes fewer than 950,000 distinct CDR3 sequences, 53% detected once. The material sequenced was blood. The receptors were sampled from an elderly man in good health.

This clonotype occurred many times. The gene calls are TRBV29-1 and TRBJ2-7; tentative D call: TRBD2 (6 bases). Per germline, CDR1 SQVTM and CDR2 ANQGSEA. Trimming took 4 bases from V and 4 from J, leaving 20 bases between them. The CDR3 has 15 residues. CDR3 loop: CSVARNAGSKYEQYF. The CDR3, as DNA: TGCAGCGTTGCCAGGAACGCGGGAAGTAAATACGAGCAGTACTTC.

The chain links TRBV28 to TRBJ2-3, with unresolved D. With 3 bases removed from V and 3 bases from J, the gap between germline ends came to 13 bases. Looked up from germline, CDR1 is MDHEN and CDR2 is SYDVKM. The CDR3 has 15 residues. The CDR3 nucleotides read TGTGCCAGCAGTTTCCCCTCTCCGAGGACAGATACGCAGTATTTT. This codes for CASSFPSPRTDTQYF.

This clonotype was recorded a few times. This rearrangement joins TRBV27 to TRBJ2-3; maybe TRBD2 (6 bases). This CDR3 comprises 14 residues. V dropped 6 bases and J dropped 4 bases, with 14 bases sitting between them. The germline V gene encodes CDR1 MNHEY and CDR2 SMNVEV (reference sequence). The CDR3 sequence is CASSLPGLPDTQYF. The CDR3 DNA is TGTGCCAGCAGCCTCCCGGGACTCCCAGATACGCAGTATTTT.

V is TRBV20-1 and J is TRBJ2-1; unclear D gene. This CDR3 contains 13 residues. Trimming shortened V by 5 bases and J by 8 bases, and 16 bases separated the two germline ends. Germline lookup yields CDR1 DFQATT and CDR2 SNEGSKA (reference sequence). The CDR3 region is CSAEVQLSDEQFF. In nucleotides, the CDR3 is TGCAGTGCTGAGGTACAACTGTCCGATGAGCAGTTCTTC.

In its sample, this clonotype was seen a few times. The chain couples TRBV5-1 to TRBJ2-4; possible D gene TRBD1, 6 bases. The J call may be wrong; the DNA end is better matched by TRBJ2-7. Germline V lookup: CDR1 SGHRS, CDR2 YFSETQ. This CDR3 is built from 14 residues. In DNA, the CDR3 is TGCGCCAGCACCATCGACAGGTATCGCAACGAGCAGTACTTC. Amino acid sequence: CASTIDRYRNEQYF.

This chain joins TRBV6-6 and TRBJ1-4; a weak D match, TRBD1 (6 bases). CDR1 is MNHNY and CDR2 is SVGAGI in the germline V gene (reference sequence). This CDR3 has 15 amino acids. V was pared by 4 bases and J by 7 bases, with 16 bases between. The chain's CDR3 is CASSSLGGGFEKLFF. The DNA for the CDR3 is TGTGCCAGCAGTTCCCTCGGGGGCGGGTTTGAAAAACTGTTTTTT.

The J gene is TRBJ2-7, the V gene TRBV5-5; no definite D call. V dropped 0 bases and J dropped 3 bases, with 16 bases sitting between them. Germline V gene data show CDR1 as SGHKS and CDR2 as YYEKEE (reference sequence). The CDR3 is 16 residues long. CDR3 amino acids: CASSLAPAGDLYEQYF. The CDR3 DNA follows: TGTGCCAGCAGCTTGGCGCCGGCAGGAGACCTCTACGAGCAGTACTTC.

The chain couples TRBV28 to TRBJ2-3; D call uncertain. The length of the CDR3 is 13 residues. The germline CDR1 and CDR2 sequences are MDHEN and SYDVKM. Trimming cost V 6 bases and J 5 bases, with 12 bases left between them. The CDR3 nucleotides read TGTGCCAGCAGGTTTCCAGGAAGAGATACGCAGTATTTT. As protein: CASRFPGRDTQYF. The whole variable domain, remainder taken from reference TRBV28 and TRBJ2-3, is DVKVTQSSRYLVKRTGEKVFLECVQDMDHENMFWYRQDPGLGLRLIYFSYDVKMKEKGDIPEGYSVSREKKERFSLILESASTNQTSMYLCASRFPGRDTQYFGPGTRLTVL.

The chain has TRBV6-1 and TRBJ1-5; 9 bases align to TRBD1. In germline, CDR1 is MNHNS, CDR2 SASEGT. The CDR3 length is 18 residues. V was clipped by 6 bases and J by 4 bases; unmatched bases: 16. The CDR3 DNA is TGTGCCAGCAGCACCCAGTCGTCCGGGACAGGGACAAATCAGCCCCAGCATTTT. Translation gives CASSTQSSGTGTNQPQHF.

Worth noting for this clonotype: A much larger clone is a single base away; this may be a read error. The chain links TRBV6-4 to TRBJ2-6, with 7 bases fitting TRBD1. Trimming took 10 bases from V and 2 from J; bases not matched to a gene: 5. Germline loops: CDR1 MRHNA, CDR2 SNTAGT. CDR3 length: 14 amino acids. As DNA, the CDR3 is TGTGCCAACAGCCAGGGGGCTGGGGCCAACGTCCTGACTTTC. Protein: CANSQGAGANVLTF.

The chain is built from TRBV7-2 and TRBJ2-5, with D uncertain. CDR1 and CDR2 from the germline V gene are SGHTA and FQGNSA. V was clipped by 0 bases and J by 1 base, with 9 bases between them. This CDR3 has 15 amino acids. CDR3: CASSLASTSQETQYF. The CDR3 DNA is TGTGCCAGCAGCTTAGCGTCTACCTCCCAAGAGACCCAGTACTTC.

This chain's CDR3 is CASSSSAGGGRYAYF. The CDR3 region has the DNA TGTGCCAGCAGCTCCTCCGCGGGAGGAGGCAGATACGCGTATTTT. The V call is TRBV6-5, the J call TRBJ2-3, with 8 nucleotides matching TRBD2. The ends lost 6 bases at V and 14 bases at J; junction bases unmatched: 19. CDR3 size: 15 residues. Germline lookup yields CDR1 MNHEY and CDR2 SVGAGI.

This clonotype was seen only a few times. This chain uses TRBV20-1 with TRBJ2-1; D gene uncertain. In germline, CDR1 is DFQATT, CDR2 SNEGSKA (reference sequence). V was clipped by 0 bases and J by 10 bases, with 7 bases between them. The CDR3 contains 11 residues. CDR3 in amino acids: CSARDRREQFF. The CDR3 bases are TGCAGTGCTAGAGATAGACGGGAGCAGTTCTTC.

V gene TRBV20-1 combines with J gene TRBJ2-4, with TRBD2 identical over 10 bases. The CDR3 is made up of 14 amino acids. V gave up 2 bases and J gave up 13 bases; unmatched junction bases: 11. The germline V gene encodes CDR1 DFQATT and CDR2 SNEGSKA (reference sequence). The CDR3 DNA sequence: TGCAGTGCTAGAAGCCCTAGCGGGAGTGGTGAGCAGTACTTC. It encodes CSARSPSGSGEQYF.